The following is a TCR beta chain sequence with its context. After removal of 1 base from V and 4 bases from J, the junction contained 9 bases not matched to a gene. The CDR3 is made up of 18 amino acids. Germline V gene data show CDR1 as SNHLY and CDR2 as FYNNEI. The record originates from a study of shared clonotypes between healthy human individuals. The protocol was immunoSEQ multiplex PCR, while the TCRdb copy is restricted to in-frame clones and leaves out a portion. The table includes some 500,000 clones, almost 97% detected once. The rearrangement uses TRBV2 and TRBJ2-1; 11 bases fit TRBD2. The source of this sequence is a woman aged 25 to 39 in good health. The sample comprised naive CD4+ T cells sorted from blood. Subset in this sample: CD45RA+ positively selected. CDR3 sequence: CASSEGPWGLAVYNEQFF. In DNA form, the CDR3 reads TGTGCCAGCAGTGAAGGCCCTTGGGGACTAGCGGTTTACAATGAGCAGTTCTTC.